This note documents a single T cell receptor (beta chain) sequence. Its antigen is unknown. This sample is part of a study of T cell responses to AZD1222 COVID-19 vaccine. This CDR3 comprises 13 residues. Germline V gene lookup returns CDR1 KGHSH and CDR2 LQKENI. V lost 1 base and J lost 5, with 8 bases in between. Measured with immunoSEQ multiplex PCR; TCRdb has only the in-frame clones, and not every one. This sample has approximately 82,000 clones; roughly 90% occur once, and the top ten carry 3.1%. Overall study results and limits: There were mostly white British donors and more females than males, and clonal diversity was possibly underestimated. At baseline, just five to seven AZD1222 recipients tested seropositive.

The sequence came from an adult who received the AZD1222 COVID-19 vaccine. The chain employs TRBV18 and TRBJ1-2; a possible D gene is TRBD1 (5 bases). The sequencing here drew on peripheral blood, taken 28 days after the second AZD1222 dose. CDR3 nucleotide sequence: TGTGCCAGCTCACCACTACAGGAATATGGCTACACCTTC. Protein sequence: CASSPLQEYGYTF.